This T cell receptor beta chain was recorded in a study of CD8+ T cells in alopecia areata listed by TCRdb under 2018. The study in broad terms: High-throughput TCRbeta sequencing was used to examine T cell clonal expansion in alopecia areata in both the C3H/HeJ mouse model and human patients. Human TCRbeta sequencing covered scalp tissue and sorted CD4+ and CD8+ peripheral blood T cells from patchy and totalis/universalis alopecia areata patients and healthy controls. Scalp clonality was compared among normal scalp (n=4), patchy alopecia areata scalp (n=8), and alopecia totalis/universalis scalp (n=8). TCRbeta CDR3 regions were amplified by immunoSEQ multiplex PCR with 35 Vbeta forward and 13 Jbeta reverse primers. RNA came from the PAXgene miRNA kit for fixed scalp, the miRNeasy kit for PBMCs, and the RNeasy kit for mouse skin.

A distance of 16 bases separates the germline ends of V and J, which lose 2 bases and 8 bases respectively. Based on the germline V gene (reference sequence), the CDR1 and CDR2 sequences are GTSNPN and SVGIG. Counted from cysteine to phenylalanine, this CDR3 has 14 amino acids. Only CDR3 DNA is held: 42 bases, read in frame from base 1. Receptors were amplified or captured by the immunoSEQ multiplex PCR assay. RNA was extracted from all samples and reverse transcribed into cDNA as template for TCR sequencing. First-strand cDNA was synthesized using SuperScript III with a 2:1 mix of oligo-dT and random hexamers. A synthetic immune receptor repertoire was used to assess amplification bias, and residual bias was removed computationally. On the authors' methods: Raw reads were preprocessed for error removal, and CDR3 was defined according to IMGT conventions as running from the conserved cysteine to phenylalanine. Clonality was calculated as 1 minus Shannon entropy normalized by log2 of the number of productive unique TCRs. Whether scalp clones were CD4 or CD8 was inferred by matching scalp TCRbeta sequences against CD4 and CD8 repertoires sorted from blood. Entries here come from immuneACCESS through TCRdb and include only in-frame sequences with V and J called. Some clones fail to appear in such tables; in the studies checked, an unresolved V gene covers under half of the shortfall, and the cause of the remainder is unknown. The V and J calls and clone size are taken from that table; D and trimming were inferred from the DNA. The sample table shows over 150,000 clones, and more than 50% are seen once. The ten largest account for 4.9% of the sample.

PBMCs were isolated by density centrifugation and stained for CD3, CD4 and CD8, and CD4+ and CD8+ T cells were sorted on a FACSAria. Scalp biopsies and blood samples were provided by unaffected controls. General conclusions and limits of the study: TCR sequences shared between patients were less clear than in mice, possibly partly because of HLA diversity in the patient population. Higher clonality and more expanded CD8+ clones were observed in lesional scalp than in normal scalp, particularly in alopecia totalis/universalis, a finding suggestive of antigenic drive. Resident alphabeta T cells in normal human skin are also sequenced, complicating scalp TCR repertoire analysis, unlike mouse skin dominated by gammadelta T cells.

Remarks on this clone: Its antigen is still unknown. Base quality data are lacking; no much larger clone is found one base away.

The chain links TRBV30 with TRBJ1-5; the best D guess is TRBD1, with 5 bases matching. Sequencing was performed on CD8+ T cells sorted from blood. The TCR comes from a human donor in good health. CDR3 region: CAWSTAPLGEPQHF. Read as DNA, the sequence is TGTGCCTGGAGTACGGCCCCCCTGGGGGAGCCCCAGCATTTT.